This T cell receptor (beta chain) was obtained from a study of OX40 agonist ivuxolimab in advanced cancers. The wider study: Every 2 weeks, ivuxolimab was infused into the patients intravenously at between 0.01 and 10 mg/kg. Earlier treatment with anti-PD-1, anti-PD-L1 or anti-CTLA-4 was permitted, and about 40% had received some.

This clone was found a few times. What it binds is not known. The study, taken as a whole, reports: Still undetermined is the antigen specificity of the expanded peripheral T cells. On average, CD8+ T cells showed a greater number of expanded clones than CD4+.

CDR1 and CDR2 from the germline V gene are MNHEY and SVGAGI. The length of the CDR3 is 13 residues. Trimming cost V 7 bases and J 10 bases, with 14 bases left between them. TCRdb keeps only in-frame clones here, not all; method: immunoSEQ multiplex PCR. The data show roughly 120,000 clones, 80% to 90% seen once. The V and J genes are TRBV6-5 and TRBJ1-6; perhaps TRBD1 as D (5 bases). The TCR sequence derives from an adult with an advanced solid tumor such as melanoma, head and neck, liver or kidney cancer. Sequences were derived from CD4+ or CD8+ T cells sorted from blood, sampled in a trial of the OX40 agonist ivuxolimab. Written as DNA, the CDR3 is TGTGCCAGCAATGGGGGTGTCGGGTCACCCCTCCACTTT. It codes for CASNGGVGSPLHF.